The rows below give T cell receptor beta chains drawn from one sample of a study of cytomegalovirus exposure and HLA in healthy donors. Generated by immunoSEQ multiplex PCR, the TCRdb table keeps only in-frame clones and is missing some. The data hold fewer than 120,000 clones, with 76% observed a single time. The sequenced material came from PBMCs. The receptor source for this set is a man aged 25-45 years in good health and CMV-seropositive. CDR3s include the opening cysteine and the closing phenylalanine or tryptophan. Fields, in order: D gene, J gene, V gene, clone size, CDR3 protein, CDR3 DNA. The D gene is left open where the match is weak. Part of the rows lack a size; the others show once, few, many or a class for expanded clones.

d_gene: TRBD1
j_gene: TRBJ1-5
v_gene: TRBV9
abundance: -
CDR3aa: CASSAGTGGQPQHF
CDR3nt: TGTGCCAGCAGCGCCGGGACAGGAGGACAGCCCCAGCATTTT

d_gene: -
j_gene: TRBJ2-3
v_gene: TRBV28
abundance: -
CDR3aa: CASSHYSGKGDTQYF
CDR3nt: TGTGCCAGCAGCCACTATTCGGGGAAAGGAGATACGCAGTATTTT

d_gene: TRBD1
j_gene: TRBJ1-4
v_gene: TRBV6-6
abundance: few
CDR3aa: CASRRDRGNEKLFF
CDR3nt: TGTGCCAGCAGGAGAGACAGGGGGAATGAAAAACTGTTTTTT

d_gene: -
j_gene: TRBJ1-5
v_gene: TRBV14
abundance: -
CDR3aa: CASSHYSPNQPQHF
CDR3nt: TGTGCCAGCAGCCACTACAGCCCAAATCAGCCCCAGCATTTT

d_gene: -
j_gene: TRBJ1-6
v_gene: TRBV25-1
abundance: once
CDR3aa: CASSAQYNSPLHF
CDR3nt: TGTGCCAGCAGTGCACAGTATAATTCACCCCTCCACTTT

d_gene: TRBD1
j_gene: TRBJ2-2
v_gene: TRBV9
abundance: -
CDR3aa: CASSSGQGNTGELFF
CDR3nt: TGTGCCAGCAGCTCGGGACAGGGCAACACCGGGGAGCTGTTTTTT

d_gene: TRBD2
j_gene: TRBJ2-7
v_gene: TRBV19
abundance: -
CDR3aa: CASRSSGGYEQYF
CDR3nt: TGTGCCAGTAGGTCTAGCGGGGGCTACGAGCAGTACTTC

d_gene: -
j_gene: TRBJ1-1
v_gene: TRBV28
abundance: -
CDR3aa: CASSNLKRGGMAEAFF
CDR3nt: TGTGCCAGCAGTAACCTAAAGAGGGGAGGCATGGCTGAAGCTTTCTTT

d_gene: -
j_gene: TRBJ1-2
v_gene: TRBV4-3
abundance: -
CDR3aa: CAAGDDYGYTF
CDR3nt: TGCGCCGCAGGGGACGACTATGGCTACACCTTC

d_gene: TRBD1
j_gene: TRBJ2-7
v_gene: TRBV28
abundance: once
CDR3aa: CASSSPSGQGAGEQYF
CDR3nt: TGTGCCAGCAGTTCCCCCTCGGGACAGGGGGCAGGCGAGCAGTACTTC

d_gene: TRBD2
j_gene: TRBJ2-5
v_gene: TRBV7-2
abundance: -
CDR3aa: CASSPRGGTETQYF
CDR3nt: TGTGCCAGCAGCCCCCGGGGGGGGACGGAGACCCAGTACTTC

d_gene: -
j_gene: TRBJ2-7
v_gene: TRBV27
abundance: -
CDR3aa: CASSFRGFSYEQYF
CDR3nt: TGTGCCAGCAGTTTTCGAGGATTCTCCTACGAGCAGTACTTC

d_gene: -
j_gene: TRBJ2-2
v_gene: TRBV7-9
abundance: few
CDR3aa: CASQGGVNTGELFF
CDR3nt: TGTGCCAGCCAAGGAGGGGTGAACACCGGGGAGCTGTTTTTT

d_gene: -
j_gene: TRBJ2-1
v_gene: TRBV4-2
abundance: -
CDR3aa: CASSQDPLARSEQFF
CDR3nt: TGTGCCAGCAGCCAAGATCCGCTAGCGCGGAGTGAGCAGTTCTTC

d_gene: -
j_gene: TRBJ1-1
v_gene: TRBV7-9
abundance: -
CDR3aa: CASSGTRAFF
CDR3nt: TGTGCCAGCAGCGGGACTCGGGCTTTCTTT

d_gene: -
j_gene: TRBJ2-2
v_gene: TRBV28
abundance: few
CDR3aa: CASSYPPAGSGTGELFF
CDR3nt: TGTGCCAGCAGTTACCCGCCGGCTGGGAGCGGAACCGGGGAGCTGTTTTTT

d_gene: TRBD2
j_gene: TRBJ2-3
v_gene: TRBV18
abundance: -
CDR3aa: CASSPPLAGRDTQYF
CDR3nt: TGTGCCAGCTCACCACCTCTAGCGGGGCGTGATACGCAGTATTTT

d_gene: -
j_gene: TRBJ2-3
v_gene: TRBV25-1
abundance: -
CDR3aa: CASSEQGSGDTQYF
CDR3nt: TGTGCCAGCAGTGAACAGGGATCAGGAGATACGCAGTATTTT

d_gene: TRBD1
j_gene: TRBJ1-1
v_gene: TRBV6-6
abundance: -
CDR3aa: CASSSPQGGRTEAFF
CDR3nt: TGTGCCAGCAGTTCCCCCCAGGGGGGTCGCACTGAAGCTTTCTTT

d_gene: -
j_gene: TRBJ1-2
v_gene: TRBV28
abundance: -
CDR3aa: CASSLVGRGFGYTF
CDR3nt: TGTGCCAGCAGTTTAGTTGGCAGGGGTTTTGGCTACACCTTC

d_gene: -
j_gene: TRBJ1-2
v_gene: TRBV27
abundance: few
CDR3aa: CASRKGVQGPNYGYTF
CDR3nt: TGTGCCAGCAGAAAGGGGGTTCAGGGGCCAAACTATGGCTACACCTTC

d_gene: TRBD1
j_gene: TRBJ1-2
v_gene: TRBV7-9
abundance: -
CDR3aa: CASSSLGEGAYSYGYTF
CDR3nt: TGTGCCAGCAGCTCCCTGGGCGAGGGGGCATACAGCTATGGCTACACCTTC

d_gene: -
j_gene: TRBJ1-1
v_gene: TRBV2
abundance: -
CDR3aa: CASSRLNTEAFF
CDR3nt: TGTGCCAGCAGCAGGCTGAACACTGAAGCTTTCTTT